The sequence of this TCR beta chain was determined in a study of cytomegalovirus exposure and HLA in healthy donors. Study background: From HLA-typed donors, an early data release held about 92 million unique TCRs. Study-level points and caveats: Later genetic work tied a missense DCLRE1C variant to beta-chain V and J trimming.

PCR amplification relied on 60 Vbeta primers (plus 13 Jbeta primers). The data were produced by immunoSEQ multiplex PCR, yet TCRdb's version contains in-frame clones alone and is incomplete. The sample yields around 94,000 clones, roughly 83% seen once. Notes on this clone: Its target is unknown.

Germline lookup yields CDR1 MNHEY and CDR2 SMNVEV (reference sequence). The trim removed 4 bases at V and 14 bases at J, leaving 14 bases unmatched. The CDR3 length is 15 residues. This TCR derives from a man aged 35 to 55 in good health and CMV-seronegative. The material sequenced was PBMCs. V usage is TRBV27 and J usage is TRBJ2-3, with 11 bases matching TRBD2. CDR3: CASSSASGGFYYRYF. The CDR3 nucleotides read TGTGCCAGCAGTTCCGCTAGCGGGGGGTTCTACTATCGGTATTTT.